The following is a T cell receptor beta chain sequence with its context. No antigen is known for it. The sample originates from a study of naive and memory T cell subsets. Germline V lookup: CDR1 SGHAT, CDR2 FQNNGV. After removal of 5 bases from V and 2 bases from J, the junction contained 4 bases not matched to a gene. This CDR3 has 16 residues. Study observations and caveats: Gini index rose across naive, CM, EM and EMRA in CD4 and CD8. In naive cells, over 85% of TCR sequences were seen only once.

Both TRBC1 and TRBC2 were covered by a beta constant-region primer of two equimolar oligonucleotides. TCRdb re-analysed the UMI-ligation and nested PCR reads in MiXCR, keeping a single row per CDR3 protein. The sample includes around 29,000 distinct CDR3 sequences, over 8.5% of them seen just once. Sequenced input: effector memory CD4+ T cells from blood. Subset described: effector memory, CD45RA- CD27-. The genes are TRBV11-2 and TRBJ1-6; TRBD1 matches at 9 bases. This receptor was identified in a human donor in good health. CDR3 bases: TGTGCCAGCAGCCGAACAGGGGGCGCCTATAATTCACCCCTCCACTTT. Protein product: CASSRTGGAYNSPLHF. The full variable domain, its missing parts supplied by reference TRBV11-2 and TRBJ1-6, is EAGVAQSPRYKIIEKRQSVAFWCNPISGHATLYWYQQILGQGPKLLIQFQNNGVVDDSQLPKDRFSAERLKGVDSTLKIQPAKLEDSAVYLCASSRTGGAYNSPLHFGNGTRLTVT.